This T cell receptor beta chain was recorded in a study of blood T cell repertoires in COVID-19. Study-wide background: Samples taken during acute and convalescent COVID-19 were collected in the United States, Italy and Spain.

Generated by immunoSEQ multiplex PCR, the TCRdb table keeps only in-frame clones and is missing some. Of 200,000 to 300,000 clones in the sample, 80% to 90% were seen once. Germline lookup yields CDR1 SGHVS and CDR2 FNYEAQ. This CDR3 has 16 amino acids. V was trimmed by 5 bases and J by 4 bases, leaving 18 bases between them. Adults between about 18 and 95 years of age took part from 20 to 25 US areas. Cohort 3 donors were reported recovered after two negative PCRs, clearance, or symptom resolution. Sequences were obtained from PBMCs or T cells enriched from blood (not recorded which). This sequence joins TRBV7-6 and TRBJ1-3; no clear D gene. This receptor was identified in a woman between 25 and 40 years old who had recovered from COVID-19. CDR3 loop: CASSPWSDTPGNTIYF. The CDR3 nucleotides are TGTGCCAGCAGCCCCTGGAGCGATACTCCCGGAAACACCATATATTTT. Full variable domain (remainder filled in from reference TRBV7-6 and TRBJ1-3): GAGVSQSPRYKVTKRGQDVALRCDPISGHVSLYWYRQALGQGPEFLTYFNYEAQQDKSGLPNDRFSAERPEGSISTLTIQRTEQRDSAMYRCASSPWSDTPGNTIYFGEGSWLTVV.